The rows below give T cell receptor beta chains drawn from one sample of a study of blood T cell repertoires in COVID-19. Repertoires were generated with immunoSEQ multiplex PCR, while TCRdb's copy carries only in-frame clones and drops some. The table has 75,000 to 100,000 clones, 86% seen once. The sequencing input was peripheral blood. The receptors originated from a woman at least 80 years old with acute or convalescent COVID-19. The CDR3 runs from the conserved cysteine through the conserved F or W. Fields, in order: V gene, J gene, CDR3 length, clone size, D gene, CDR3 DNA, CDR3 protein. The D gene is left open where the match is weak. Clone size is shown for a subset of rows, as once, few, many or a class of expanded clone.

TRBV25-1	TRBJ1-2	12	NA	TRBD1	TGTGCCAGCACCGACAGGGGGCATGGCTACACCTTC	CASTDRGHGYTF
TRBV6-5	TRBJ2-1	14	NA	NA	TGTGCCAGCAAACCGGGGGGCGTTGTCGGTGAGCAGTTCTTC	CASKPGGVVGEQFF
TRBV13	TRBJ2-1	15	NA	TRBD1	TGTGCCAGCAGCCCATACACGGGACAGTACAATGAGCAGTTCTTC	CASSPYTGQYNEQFF
TRBV30	TRBJ2-1	13	once	TRBD2	TGTGCCTGGAGCGGGGGGGGTCTGAATGAGCAGTTCTTC	CAWSGGGLNEQFF
TRBV3-1/TRBV3-2	TRBJ1-6	14	NA	TRBD1	TGTGCCAGCAGCCAGACAGGGGTCGGTTCACCCCTCCACTTT	CASSQTGVGSPLHF
TRBV10-2	TRBJ2-1	15	NA	TRBD2	TGCGCCAGCAGGTCGACTAGCGTAGATTACAATGAGCAGTTCTTC	CASRSTSVDYNEQFF
TRBV9	TRBJ2-2	16	many	TRBD2	TGTGCCAGCAGCCGGGGACTAGCGTTAAACACCGGGGAGCTGTTTTTT	CASSRGLALNTGELFF
TRBV10-3	TRBJ2-3	15	once	TRBD2	TGTGCCATCAGGGGACTAGCGGGGATGACGGATACGCAGTATTTT	CAIRGLAGMTDTQYF
TRBV7-9	TRBJ2-2	14	NA	NA	TGTGCCAGCAGCTTAGAGGGGTTGACCGGGGAGCTGTTTTTT	CASSLEGLTGELFF
TRBV5-6	TRBJ1-6	14	NA	NA	TGTGCCAGCAGCTTGGTCGGGAAACAATCACCCCTCCACTTT	CASSLVGKQSPLHF
TRBV19	TRBJ1-1	16	NA	TRBD1	TGTGCCAGTAGCCGGGACAGGGGGCGCTGGGGCACTGAAGCTTTCTTT	CASSRDRGRWGTEAFF
TRBV10-2	TRBJ1-6	15	NA	NA	TGCGCCAGCAGTGAAGGGCAGGGACTTAATTCACCCCTCCACTTT	CASSEGQGLNSPLHF
TRBV18	TRBJ1-2	14	NA	TRBD1	TGTGCCAGCTCACCGGGACAGGGGAACTATGGCTACACCTTC	CASSPGQGNYGYTF
TRBV2	TRBJ2-5	14	NA	NA	TGTGCCAGCAGTGCAATATCAGGATTAGAGACCCAGTACTTC	CASSAISGLETQYF
TRBV6-6	TRBJ1-5	15	NA	NA	TGTGCCAGCAGCTGGGCAGAAAGCCTTAATCAGCCCCAGCATTTT	CASSWAESLNQPQHF
TRBV27	TRBJ2-1	15	NA	NA	TGTGCCAGCAGTTTGGGGCAGGGCTCCTACAATGAGCAGTTCTTC	CASSLGQGSYNEQFF
TRBV18	TRBJ2-7	13	NA	TRBD1	TGTGCCAGCTCTCCGACAGGGACGGCCGAGCAGTACTTC	CASSPTGTAEQYF
TRBV6-5	TRBJ1-2	13	NA	NA	TGTGCCAGCGAGACAGGAGCAAACTATGGCTACACCTTC	CASETGANYGYTF
TRBV6-5	TRBJ2-4	15	NA	TRBD1	TGTGCCAGCGGAAGAACAGGGGCCGGCGGTGTGATTCAGTACTTT	CASGRTGAGGVIQYF
TRBV6-1	TRBJ1-2	14	NA	NA	TGTGCCAGCAGTGATGTCATGGAGGGCTATGGCTACACCTTC	CASSDVMEGYGYTF
TRBV6-5	TRBJ2-5	15	NA	TRBD1	TGTGCCAGCAGTTACTCTGGGACAGGGGGGGAGACCCAGTACTTC	CASSYSGTGGETQYF
TRBV6-1	TRBJ2-3	14	many	NA	TGTGCCAGCAGTGATTGGGTAGCCACAGATACGCAGTATTTT	CASSDWVATDTQYF
TRBV5-1	TRBJ2-7	16	NA	TRBD1	TGCGCCAGCAGCTCAACCGGGACAGGGGGCAGGTACGAGCAGTACTTC	CASSSTGTGGRYEQYF
TRBV27	TRBJ2-2	13	NA	NA	TGTGCCAGCAGTTGGAGGGGAACCGGGGAGCTGTTTTTT	CASSWRGTGELFF
TRBV7-7	TRBJ2-3	14	few	NA	TGTGCTAGCAGCTCGGGAGTAGGGCTCGATACGCAGTATTTT	CASSSGVGLDTQYF
TRBV4-2	TRBJ2-3	19	NA	TRBD2	TGTGCCAGCAGCCAAGATTGGGCTAGCGGGGGGGCAAAGGCAGATACGCAGTATTTT	CASSQDWASGGAKADTQYF
TRBV5-1	TRBJ2-7	15	NA	TRBD2	TGCGCCAGCAGCGCCTGGACTAGCGGGCCCTACGAGCAGTACTTC	CASSAWTSGPYEQYF
TRBV5-1	TRBJ2-7	18	NA	TRBD1	TGCGCCAGCAGCCGACAGGGGGCGAGCCTAAACGGACTCTACGAGCAGTACTTC	CASSRQGASLNGLYEQYF
TRBV9	TRBJ1-3	13	NA	NA	TGTGCCAGCAGCGTAGAGGGGGGAAACACCATATATTTT	CASSVEGGNTIYF
TRBV3-1/TRBV3-2	TRBJ2-7	13	NA	NA	TGTGCCAGCAGCCAGAGGGGCGGGGTAAGGACGTACTTC	CASSQRGGVRTYF
TRBV15	TRBJ2-7	14	NA	TRBD1	TGTGCCACCAGAAAAGGGGGCCCGTCCTACGAGCAGTACTTC	CATRKGGPSYEQYF
TRBV7-9	TRBJ1-2	14	NA	TRBD1	TGTGCCAGCAGTTACAGGGGTTTAGGGTATGGCTACACCTTC	CASSYRGLGYGYTF
TRBV3-1/TRBV3-2	TRBJ1-4	16	once	NA	TGTGCCAGCAAAGTCGGGCGGGGGAGAACTAATGAAAAACTGTTTTTT	CASKVGRGRTNEKLFF
TRBV5-1	TRBJ2-3	14	few	NA	TGCGCCAGCAGCTTAATATATGAGGCGGTCACGCAGTATTTT	CASSLIYEAVTQYF
TRBV9	TRBJ1-1	15	NA	TRBD1	TGTGCCAGCAGCCCTTGGACAGGGCGGGACACTGAAGCTTTCTTT	CASSPWTGRDTEAFF
TRBV7-2	TRBJ1-4	13	NA	NA	TGTGCCAGCAGCAGCCCCGGGGTTGAAAAACTGTTTTTT	CASSSPGVEKLFF
TRBV3-1/TRBV3-2	TRBJ1-6	14	few	TRBD1	TGTGCCAGCAGCCAAGATAAAAGGGCGGGACAGTTATTCTTT	CASSQDKRAGQLFF